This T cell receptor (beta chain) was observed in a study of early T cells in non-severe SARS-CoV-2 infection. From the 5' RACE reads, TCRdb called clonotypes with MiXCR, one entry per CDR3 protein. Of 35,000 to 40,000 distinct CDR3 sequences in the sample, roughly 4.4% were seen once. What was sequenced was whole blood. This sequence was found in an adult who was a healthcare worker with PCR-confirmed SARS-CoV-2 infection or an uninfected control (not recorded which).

The CDR3 sequence: CASSFQAVVEKLFF. The CDR3 nucleotides read TGTGCCAGCAGCTTTCAGGCGGTAGTTGAAAAACTGTTTTTT. The J gene is TRBJ1-4, the V gene TRBV7-9; D uncertain. CDR1 is SEHNR and CDR2 is FQNEAQ in the germline V gene (reference sequence). V gave up 3 bases and J gave up 7 bases, with 12 bases separating them. The CDR3 spans 14 residues.